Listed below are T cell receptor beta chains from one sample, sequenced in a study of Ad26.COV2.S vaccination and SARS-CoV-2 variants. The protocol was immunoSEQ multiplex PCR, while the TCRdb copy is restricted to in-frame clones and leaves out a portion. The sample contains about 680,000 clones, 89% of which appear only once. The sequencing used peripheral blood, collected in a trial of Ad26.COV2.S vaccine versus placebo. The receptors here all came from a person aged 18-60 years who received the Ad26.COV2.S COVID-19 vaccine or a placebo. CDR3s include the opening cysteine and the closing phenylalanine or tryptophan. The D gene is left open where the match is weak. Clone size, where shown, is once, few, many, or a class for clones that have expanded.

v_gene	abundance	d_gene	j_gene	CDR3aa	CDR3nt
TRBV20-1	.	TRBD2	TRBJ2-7	CSASKGAGGGSYEQYF	TGCAGTGCTAGTAAGGGAGCGGGAGGGGGGTCCTACGAGCAGTACTTC
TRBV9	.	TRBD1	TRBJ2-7	CASSVGTGEPSEQYF	TGTGCCAGCAGCGTAGGGACAGGGGAACCGAGCGAGCAGTACTTC
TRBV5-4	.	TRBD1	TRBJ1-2	CASSRDRGGYGYTF	TGTGCCAGCAGCAGGGACAGGGGGGGGTATGGCTACACCTTC
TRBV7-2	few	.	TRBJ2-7	CASSLGDSYVNYEQYF	TGTGCCAGCAGCTTGGGGGATTCGTACGTCAACTACGAGCAGTACTTC
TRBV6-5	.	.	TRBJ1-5	CASSYVGQGYWPQHF	TGTGCCAGCAGTTACGTTGGGCAGGGCTATTGGCCCCAGCATTTT
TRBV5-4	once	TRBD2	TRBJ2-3	CASSSSRGASTDTQYF	TGTGCCAGCAGCTCCTCGCGGGGGGCTAGCACAGATACGCAGTATTTT
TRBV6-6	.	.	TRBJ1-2	CASSTQGPGGYTF	TGTGCCAGCAGCACCCAAGGCCCCGGCGGCTACACCTTC
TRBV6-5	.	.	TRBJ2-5	CAVRGPQETQYF	TGTGCCGTCAGGGGACCCCAAGAGACCCAGTACTTC
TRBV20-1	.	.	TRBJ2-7	CSASRGRGEQYF	TGCAGTGCTAGTAGGGGACGGGGCGAGCAGTACTTC
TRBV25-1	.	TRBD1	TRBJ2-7	CASSVTGTGKEQYF	TGTGCCAGCAGTGTAACCGGGACAGGGAAGGAGCAGTACTTC
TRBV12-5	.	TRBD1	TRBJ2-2	CASGLRGGRGGELFF	TGTGCTAGTGGTTTGAGAGGGGGCAGGGGCGGGGAGCTGTTTTTT
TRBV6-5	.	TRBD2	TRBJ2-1	CASRGAGGVYNEQFF	TGTGCCAGCCGGGGGGCGGGAGGAGTATACAATGAGCAGTTCTTC
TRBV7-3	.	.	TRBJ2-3	CASSVQGIGTDTQYF	TGTGCCAGCAGTGTACAGGGAATTGGCACAGATACGCAGTATTTT
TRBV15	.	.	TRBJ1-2	CATSREGKINYGYTF	TGTGCCACCAGCAGAGAGGGGAAAATAAACTATGGCTACACCTTC
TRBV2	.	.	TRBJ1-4	CASRSQGWGEKLFF	TGTGCCAGCAGGTCACAGGGTTGGGGTGAAAAACTGTTTTTT
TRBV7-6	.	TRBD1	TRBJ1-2	CASSLGIGGQGMDYGYTF	TGTGCCAGCAGCTTAGGGATCGGGGGACAGGGGATGGACTATGGCTACACCTTC
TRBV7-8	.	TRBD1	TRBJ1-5	CASSLVGTVPNQPQHF	TGTGCCAGCAGCTTAGTTGGGACAGTCCCCAATCAGCCCCAGCATTTT
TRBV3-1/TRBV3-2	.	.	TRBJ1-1	CASSQDRFHTEAFF	TGTGCCAGCAGCCAAGATCGGTTCCACACTGAAGCTTTCTTT
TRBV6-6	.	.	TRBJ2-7	CASRGEELQYF	TGTGCCAGCAGGGGAGAAGAGTTGCAGTACTTC
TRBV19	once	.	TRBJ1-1	CASSIAAGLSTEAFF	TGTGCCAGTAGTATAGCGGCAGGGTTAAGCACTGAAGCTTTCTTT
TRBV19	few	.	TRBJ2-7	CASSIGGVYSSYEQYF	TGTGCCAGTAGTATTGGTGGGGTGTACAGCTCCTACGAGCAGTACTTC
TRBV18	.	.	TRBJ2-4	CASSHTAGVKNIQYF	TGTGCCAGCTCACATACGGCCGGGGTCAAAAACATTCAGTACTTC
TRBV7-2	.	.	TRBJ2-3	CASSPTTSSRRQYF	TGTGCCAGCAGCCCCACCACTAGTTCGAGGAGGCAGTATTTT
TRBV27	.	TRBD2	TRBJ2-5	CASSLGGTSGSGTQYF	TGTGCCAGCAGTTTAGGGGGGACTAGCGGGTCAGGGACCCAGTACTTC
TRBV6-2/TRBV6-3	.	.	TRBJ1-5	CASSPPWAAQPQHF	TGTGCCAGCAGTCCCCCATGGGCAGCTCAGCCCCAGCATTTT
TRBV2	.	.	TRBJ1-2	CASSEPFPPEGANYGYTF	TGTGCCAGCAGTGAACCTTTCCCTCCGGAGGGGGCTAACTATGGCTACACCTTC
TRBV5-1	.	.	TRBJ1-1	CASSLEGVGMNTEAFF	TGCGCCAGCAGCTTGGAAGGGGTCGGTATGAACACTGAAGCTTTCTTT
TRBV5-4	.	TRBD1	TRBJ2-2	CASSLDRANTGELFF	TGTGCCAGCAGCCTGGACAGGGCGAACACCGGGGAGCTGTTTTTT
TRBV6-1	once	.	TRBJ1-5	CASSEMAGLSNQPQHF	TGTGCCAGCAGTGAGATGGCAGGGTTGAGCAATCAGCCCCAGCATTTT
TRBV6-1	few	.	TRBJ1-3	CASSEAIGLGNTIYF	TGTGCCAGCAGTGAAGCCATAGGGCTCGGAAACACCATATATTTT
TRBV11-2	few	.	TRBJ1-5	CASSLEGGRNQPQHF	TGTGCCAGCAGCTTAGAAGGGGGTAGGAATCAGCCCCAGCATTTT
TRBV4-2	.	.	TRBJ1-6	CASSQDQGLRGRSPLHF	TGTGCCAGCAGCCAAGATCAGGGCCTAAGGGGCCGTTCACCCCTCCACTTT
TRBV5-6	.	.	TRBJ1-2	CASSLPGDGYTF	TGTGCCAGCAGCTTGCCCGGAGATGGCTACACCTTC
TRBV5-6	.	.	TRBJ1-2	CASSLDRVSNGYTF	TGTGCCAGCAGCTTGGACAGGGTGTCTAATGGCTACACCTTC
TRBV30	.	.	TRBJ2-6	CAWTSGANVLTF	TGTGCCTGGACCTCTGGGGCCAACGTCCTGACTTTC
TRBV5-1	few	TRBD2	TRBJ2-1	CASSPGASGRLGEQFF	TGCGCCAGCAGCCCAGGGGCTAGCGGGAGGCTGGGTGAGCAGTTCTTC
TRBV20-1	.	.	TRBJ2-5	CSASQSGETQYF	TGCAGTGCTAGTCAAAGTGGAGAGACCCAGTACTTC
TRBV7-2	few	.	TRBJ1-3	CASSNLPYPAGNTIYF	TGTGCCAGCAGCAACCTCCCGTATCCGGCTGGAAACACCATATATTTT
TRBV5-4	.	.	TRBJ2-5	CASSLAFPDGQETQYF	TGTGCCAGCAGCCTCGCTTTCCCGGACGGCCAAGAGACCCAGTACTTC
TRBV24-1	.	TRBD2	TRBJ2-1	CATRPGTSGNGNEQFF	TGTGCCACCAGGCCCGGGACTAGCGGGAATGGCAATGAGCAGTTCTTC
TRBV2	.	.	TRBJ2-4	CASSEMYGQLAKNIQYF	TGTGCCAGCAGTGAAATGTACGGACAGCTAGCCAAAAACATTCAGTACTTC
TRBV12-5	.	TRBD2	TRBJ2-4	CASGLSGGLAKNIQYF	TGTGCTAGTGGTTTAAGCGGGGGACTAGCCAAAAACATTCAGTACTTC
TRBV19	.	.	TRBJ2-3	CASSARDVDTQYF	TGTGCCAGTAGTGCCAGGGACGTGGATACGCAGTATTTT
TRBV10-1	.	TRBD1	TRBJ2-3	CASSDRGLADTQYF	TGCGCCAGCAGTGACAGGGGGCTGGCAGATACGCAGTATTTT
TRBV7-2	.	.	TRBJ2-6	CASSLDRGGANVLTF	TGTGCCAGCAGCTTAGATCGCGGCGGGGCCAACGTCCTGACTTTC
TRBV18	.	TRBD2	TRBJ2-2	CASSPRSGGNTGELFF	TGTGCCAGCTCACCACGAAGCGGGGGGAACACCGGGGAGCTGTTTTTT
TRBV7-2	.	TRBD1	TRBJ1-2	CASSSPSRGDYGYTF	TGTGCCAGCAGCTCCCCTAGCAGGGGGGACTATGGCTACACCTTC
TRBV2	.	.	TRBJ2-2	CASSEAPTGRAGELFF	TGTGCCAGCAGTGAAGCGCCGACAGGGAGGGCCGGGGAGCTGTTTTTT
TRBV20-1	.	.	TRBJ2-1	CSVAVYNEQFF	TGCAGTGTAGCAGTTTACAATGAGCAGTTCTTC
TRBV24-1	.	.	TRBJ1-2	CATSQGQHYGYTF	TGTGCCACCAGTCAAGGACAGCACTATGGCTACACCTTC
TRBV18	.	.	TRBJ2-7	CASSDRNLLEQYF	TGTGCCAGCTCAGACAGGAACCTCCTGGAGCAGTACTTC
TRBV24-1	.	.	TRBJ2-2	CATSDDLSGELFF	TGTGCCACCAGTGATGACTTGTCCGGGGAGCTGTTTTTT
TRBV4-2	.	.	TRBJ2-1	CASSQEGSDFLPYNEQFF	TGTGCCAGCAGCCAAGAAGGATCCGATTTCCTACCCTACAATGAGCAGTTCTTC
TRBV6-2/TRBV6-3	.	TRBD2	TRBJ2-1	CASSPTSGIYNEQFF	TGTGCCAGCAGCCCGACTAGCGGTATTTACAATGAGCAGTTCTTC
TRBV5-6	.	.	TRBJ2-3	CASSLGLGYTDTQYF	TGTGCCAGCAGCTTGGGGTTGGGTTACACAGATACGCAGTATTTT
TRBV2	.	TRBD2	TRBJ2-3	CAIHGGAADTQYF	TGTGCCATTCACGGGGGGGCCGCAGATACGCAGTATTTT
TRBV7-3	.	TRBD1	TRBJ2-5	CASSLTDRVQETQYF	TGTGCCAGCAGCTTAACGGACAGGGTCCAAGAGACCCAGTACTTC